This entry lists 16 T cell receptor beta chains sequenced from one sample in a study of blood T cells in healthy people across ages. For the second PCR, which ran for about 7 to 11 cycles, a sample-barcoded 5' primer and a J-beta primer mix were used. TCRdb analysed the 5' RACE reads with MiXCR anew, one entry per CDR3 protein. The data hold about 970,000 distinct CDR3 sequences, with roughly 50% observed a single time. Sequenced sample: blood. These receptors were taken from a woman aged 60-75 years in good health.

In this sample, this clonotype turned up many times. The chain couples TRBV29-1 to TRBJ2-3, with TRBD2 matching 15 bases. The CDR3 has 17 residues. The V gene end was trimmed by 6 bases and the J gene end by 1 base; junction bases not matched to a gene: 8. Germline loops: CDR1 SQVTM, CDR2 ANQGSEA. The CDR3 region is CSVSSGLAGGRTDTQYF. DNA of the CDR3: TGCAGCGTGAGCTCGGGACTAGCGGGAGGCCGCACAGATACGCAGTATTTT.

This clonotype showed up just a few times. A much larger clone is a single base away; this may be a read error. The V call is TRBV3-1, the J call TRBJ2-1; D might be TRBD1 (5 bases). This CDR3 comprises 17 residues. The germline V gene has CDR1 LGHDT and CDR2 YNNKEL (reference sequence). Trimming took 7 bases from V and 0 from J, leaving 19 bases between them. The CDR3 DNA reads TGTGCCAGCACCAGGGTCCGTGTAGGGGTCTCCTACAATGAGCAGTTCTTC. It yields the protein CASTRVRVGVSYNEQFF.

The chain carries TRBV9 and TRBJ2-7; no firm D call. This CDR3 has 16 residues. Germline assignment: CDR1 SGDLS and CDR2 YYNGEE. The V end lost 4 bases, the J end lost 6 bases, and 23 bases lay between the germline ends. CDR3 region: CASSPLQSSTSPEQYF. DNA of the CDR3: TGTGCCAGCAGCCCGCTGCAGAGTAGCACTTCCCCCGAGCAGTACTTC.

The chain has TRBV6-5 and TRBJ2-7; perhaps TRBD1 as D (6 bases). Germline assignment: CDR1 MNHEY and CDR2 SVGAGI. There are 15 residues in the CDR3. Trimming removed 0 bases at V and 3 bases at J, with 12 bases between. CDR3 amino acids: CASSYSPVTGYEQYF. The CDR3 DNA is TGTGCCAGCAGTTACTCGCCCGTGACAGGCTACGAGCAGTACTTC.

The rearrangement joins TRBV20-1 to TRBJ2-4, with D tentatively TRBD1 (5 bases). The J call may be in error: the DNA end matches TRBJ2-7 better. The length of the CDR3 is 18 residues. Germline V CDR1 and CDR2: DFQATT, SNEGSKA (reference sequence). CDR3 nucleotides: TGCAGTGCTAGAAGGAACAGGAAGAAGCTCGACTCACGCTACGAGCAGTACTTC. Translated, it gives CSARRNRKKLDSRYEQYF.

The DNA for the CDR3 is TGTGCCAGCAGCGATCCGATTACAACTAATGAAAAACTGTTTTTT. It codes for CASSDPITTNEKLFF. The chain combines TRBV7-9 with TRBJ1-4, with D unclear. The V gene lost 5 bases and the J gene lost 0 bases, with 10 bases spanning the gap. CDR1 and CDR2 from the germline V gene are SEHNR and FQNEAQ (reference sequence). This CDR3 has 15 residues.

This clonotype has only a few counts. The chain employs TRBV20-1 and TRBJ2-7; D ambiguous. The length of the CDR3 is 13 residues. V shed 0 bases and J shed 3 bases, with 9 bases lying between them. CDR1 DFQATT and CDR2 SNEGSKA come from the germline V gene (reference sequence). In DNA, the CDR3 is TGCAGTGCTAGAGATTCGGTCGACTACGAGCAGTACTTC. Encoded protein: CSARDSVDYEQYF.

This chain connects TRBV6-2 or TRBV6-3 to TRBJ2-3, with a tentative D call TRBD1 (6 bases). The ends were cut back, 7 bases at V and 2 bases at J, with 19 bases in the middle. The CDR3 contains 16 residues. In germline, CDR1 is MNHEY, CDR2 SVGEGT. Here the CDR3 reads CASTQNPTGHTDTQYF. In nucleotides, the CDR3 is TGTGCCAGCACCCAAAACCCGACAGGCCACACAGATACGCAGTATTTT.

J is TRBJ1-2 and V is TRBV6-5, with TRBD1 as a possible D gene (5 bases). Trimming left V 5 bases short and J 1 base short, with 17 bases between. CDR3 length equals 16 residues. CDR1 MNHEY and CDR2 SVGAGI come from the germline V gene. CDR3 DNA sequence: TGTGCCAGCAGTCGGTTGGGGACTTATGATAACTATGGCTACACCTTC. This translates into CASSRLGTYDNYGYTF.

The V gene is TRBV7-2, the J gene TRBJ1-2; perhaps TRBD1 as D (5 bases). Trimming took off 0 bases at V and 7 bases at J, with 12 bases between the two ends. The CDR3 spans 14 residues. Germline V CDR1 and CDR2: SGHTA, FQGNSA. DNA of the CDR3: TGTGCCAGCAGCTTAGCGGGGCAGGACGGTGGCTACACCTTC. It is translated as CASSLAGQDGGYTF.

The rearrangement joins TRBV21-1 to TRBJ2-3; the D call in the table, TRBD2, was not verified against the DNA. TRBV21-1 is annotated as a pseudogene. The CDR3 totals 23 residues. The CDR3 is CASSKPGTSGRGPQRKGTDTQYF. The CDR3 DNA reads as TGTGCCAGCAGCAAACCAGGGACTAGCGGGAGGGGACCACAGCGTAAAGGCACAGATACGCAGTATTTT.

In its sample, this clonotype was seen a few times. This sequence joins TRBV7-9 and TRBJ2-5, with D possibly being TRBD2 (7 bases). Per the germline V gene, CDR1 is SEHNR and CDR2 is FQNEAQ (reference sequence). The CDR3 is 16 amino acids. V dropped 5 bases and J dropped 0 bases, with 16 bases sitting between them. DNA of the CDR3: TGTGCCAGCAGCCCCTTTAAGGGGGGGTACCAAGAGACCCAGTACTTC. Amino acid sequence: CASSPFKGGYQETQYF.

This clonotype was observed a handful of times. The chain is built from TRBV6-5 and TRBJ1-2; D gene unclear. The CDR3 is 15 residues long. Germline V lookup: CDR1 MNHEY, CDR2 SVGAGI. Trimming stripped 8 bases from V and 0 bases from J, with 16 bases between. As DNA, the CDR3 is TGTGCCAGCTGTGCCGGCCGAAGAGCTAACTATGGCTACACCTTC. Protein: CASCAGRRANYGYTF.

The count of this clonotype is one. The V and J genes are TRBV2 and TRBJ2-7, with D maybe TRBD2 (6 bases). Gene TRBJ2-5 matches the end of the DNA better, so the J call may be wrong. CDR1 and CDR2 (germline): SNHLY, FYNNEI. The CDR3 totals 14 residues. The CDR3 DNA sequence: TGTGCCAGCGGCCGGGAGACAATCCAAGAGACCCAGTACTTC. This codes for CASGRETIQETQYF.

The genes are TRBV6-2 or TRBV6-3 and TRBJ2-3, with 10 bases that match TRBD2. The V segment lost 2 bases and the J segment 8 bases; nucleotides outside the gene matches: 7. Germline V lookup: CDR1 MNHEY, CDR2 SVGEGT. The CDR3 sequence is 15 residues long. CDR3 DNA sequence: TGTGCCAGCAGTTACCCCGCTAGCGGGAGCGGTACGCAGTATTTT. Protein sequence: CASSYPASGSGTQYF.

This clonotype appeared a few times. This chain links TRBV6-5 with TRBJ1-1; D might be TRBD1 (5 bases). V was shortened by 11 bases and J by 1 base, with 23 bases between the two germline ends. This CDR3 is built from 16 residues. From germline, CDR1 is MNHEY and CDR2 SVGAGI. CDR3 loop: CAARWGLSTENTEAFF. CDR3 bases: TGTGCCGCCCGGTGGGGGTTGAGCACCGAGAACACTGAAGCTTTCTTT.